Listed below are T cell receptor beta chains from one sample, sequenced in a study of early stage breast cancer tumors. Clones were read by immunoSEQ multiplex PCR, and TCRdb kept only the in-frame ones, dropping some. The sample includes tens of thousands of clones, around 73% of them seen just once. The sequencing input was blood. These TCRs come from a person between 45 and 65 years old with breast cancer. Each CDR3 is given with its conserved first and last residue. Fields, in order: V gene, CDR3 protein.

>TRBV5-1
CASSLQDRQLTEAFF
>TRBV30
CAGGRGQGQYF
>TRBV11-3
CASKGLAGGPRPYNEQFF
>TRBV10-1
CASSPTGGLHEQFF
>TRBV5-5
CASRTGLGSSGELFF
>TRBV27
CASSLRAGGTDTQYF
>TRBV19
CASSIARRGYNEQFF
>TRBV29-1
CSAGDSNYGYTF
>TRBV9
CASSPRAGGGYGYTF
>TRBV29-1
CSARDISYEQYF
>TRBV4-3
CASSRSSDNTEAFF
>TRBV5-4
CASSSPSEQYF
>TRBV6-1
CASILRGSYNEQFF
>TRBV5-1
CASSRTGDTEAFF
>TRBV6-4
CASPDRQLQETQYF
>TRBV5-4
CASTPGGREGSYNEQFF
>TRBV6-5
CASSYGDLNTEAFF
>TRBV11-3
CASSLGQSISYEQYF
>TRBV10-3
CAIKDSGSKETQYF
>TRBV19
CASSTGQGGDEQYF
>TRBV7-3
CASSLMGGSSTDTQYF
>TRBV29-1
CSVELTDRVSGELFF
>TRBV15
CATSRDEGVNTEAFF
>TRBV7-3
CASSPGSVEGETQYF
>TRBV4-2
CASSQDDPQDRVGFYEQYF
>TRBV28
CASMAGVTGELFF
>TRBV4-1
CASSQEPGAGNTIYF
>TRBV4-3
CASSHSGTRGDTQYF
>TRBV30
CAWSVSTSTDTQYF
>TRBV5-4
CASSSRLETSADTQYF
>TRBV19
CASTYGRRTSYNSPLHF
>TRBV19
CASSIITGASTDTQYF
>TRBV7-2
CASSLGHSNTGELFF
>TRBV7-6
CASRGLAGGSYNEQFF
>TRBV6-5
CASSYSSRESGYTF
>TRBV2
CASTASSYEQYF
>TRBV4-1
CASSQTSGSTDTQYF
>TRBV5-8
CASSLSSGGAATGELFF
>TRBV5-8
CASKLAVSTDTQYF
>TRBV27
CASRANSGRADEQYF
>TRBV11-3
CASSIYSLWREGNTDTQYF